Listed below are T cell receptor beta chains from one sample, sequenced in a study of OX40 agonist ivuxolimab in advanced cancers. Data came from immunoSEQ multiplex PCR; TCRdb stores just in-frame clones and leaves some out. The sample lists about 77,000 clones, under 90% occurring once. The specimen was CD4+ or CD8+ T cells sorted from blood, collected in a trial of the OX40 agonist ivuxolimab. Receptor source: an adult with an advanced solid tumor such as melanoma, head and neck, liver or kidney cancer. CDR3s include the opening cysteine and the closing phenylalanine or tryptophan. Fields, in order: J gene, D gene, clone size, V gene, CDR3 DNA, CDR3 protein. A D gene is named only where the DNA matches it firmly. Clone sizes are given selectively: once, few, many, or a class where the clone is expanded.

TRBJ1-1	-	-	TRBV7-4	TGTGCCAGCAGCTTAGGGAAGGAGGTAGACACTGAAGCTTTCTTT	CASSLGKEVDTEAFF
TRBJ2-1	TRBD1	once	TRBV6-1	TGTGCCAGCAACCCCGGGACAGGGGTTTACAATGAGCAGTTCTTC	CASNPGTGVYNEQFF
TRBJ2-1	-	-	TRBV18	TGTGCCAGCTCACCCTCCAGGGGGGCCTACAATGAGCAGTTCTTC	CASSPSRGAYNEQFF
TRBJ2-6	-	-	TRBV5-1	TGCGCCAGCTACGATCACCCGGGGCCTGGGGCCAACGTCCTGACTTTC	CASYDHPGPGANVLTF
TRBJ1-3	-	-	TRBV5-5	TGTGCCAGCAGCGCTAGACCGGGGCTTGGAAACACCATATATTTT	CASSARPGLGNTIYF
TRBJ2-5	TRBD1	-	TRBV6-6	TGTGCCAGCAGGAGGGACAGTGGGGAGACCCAGTACTTC	CASRRDSGETQYF
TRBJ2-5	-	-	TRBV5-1	TGCGCCAGCAGCTTAAGGGCCCATGGCCAGGAGACCCAGTACTTC	CASSLRAHGQETQYF
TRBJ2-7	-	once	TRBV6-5	TGTGCCAGCAGTTACTCAGTCCTAGGCAGGTACGAGCAGTACTTC	CASSYSVLGRYEQYF
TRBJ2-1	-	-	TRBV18	TGTGCCAGCCGTCGGGGGGCCCTGGGGGATGAGCAGTTCTTC	CASRRGALGDEQFF
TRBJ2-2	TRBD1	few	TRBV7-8	TGTGCCAGCAGCCATAGGGACAGGGGGAGAGGCGGGGAGCTGTTTTTT	CASSHRDRGRGGELFF
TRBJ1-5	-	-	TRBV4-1	TGCGCCAGCAGCCAAGCGAAGGGCGTTGGAAGTAGCAATCAGCCCCAGCATTTT	CASSQAKGVGSSNQPQHF
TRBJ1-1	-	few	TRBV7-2	TGTGCCAGCAGCTTAGCTTTTTCCGGGGACACTGAAGCTTTCTTT	CASSLAFSGDTEAFF
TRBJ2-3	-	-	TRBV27	TGTGCCAGGTACATGGAGATCTGCACAGATACGCAGTATTTT	CARYMEICTDTQYF
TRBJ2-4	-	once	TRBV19	TGTGCCAGTAGTACGACAGAGGGGGCCAAAAACATTCAGTACTTC	CASSTTEGAKNIQYF
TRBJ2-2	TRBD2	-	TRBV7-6	TGTGCCAGCAGCTTAGCTGGCCTAGCGGGGGGGCCCGGGGAGCTGTTTTTT	CASSLAGLAGGPGELFF
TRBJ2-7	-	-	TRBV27	TGTGCCAGCAGTTTATACAGGCCCGACCTTTCCTACGAGCAGTACTTC	CASSLYRPDLSYEQYF
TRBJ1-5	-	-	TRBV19	TGTGCCAGTACCCCAAGGGAGACTAATAGCAATCAGCCCCAGCATTTT	CASTPRETNSNQPQHF
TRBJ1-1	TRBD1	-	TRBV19	TGTGCCACGGGACAGGGCCCGGTGGCTTTCTTT	CATGQGPVAFF
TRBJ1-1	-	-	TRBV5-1	TGCGCCAGCAGCTCCCAACCCGGGGTATCGGGGATGAACACTGAAGCTTTCTTT	CASSSQPGVSGMNTEAFF
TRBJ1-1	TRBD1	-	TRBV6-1	TGTGCCAGCAGTGAACAGCAGGGGGCGTCTGCTTTCTTT	CASSEQQGASAFF
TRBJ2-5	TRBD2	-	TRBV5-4	TGTGCCAGCAGCGCAGCGGGAGCGTCGGAGACCCAGTACTTC	CASSAAGASETQYF
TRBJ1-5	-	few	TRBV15	TGTGCCACCAGCAGAGGGGAGGAGATCCAGCCCCAGCATTTT	CATSRGEEIQPQHF
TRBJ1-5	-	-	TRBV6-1	TGTGCCAGCAGTGAACAGCGGTGGGCCCAGCATTTT	CASSEQRWAQHF
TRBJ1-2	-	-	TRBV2	TGTGCCAGCAGCGTCCTTCTGAGGGGCGGCTATGGCTACACCTTC	CASSVLLRGGYGYTF
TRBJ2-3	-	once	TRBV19	TGTGCCAGTAGTATAGTGGGGGCATGGGGCACAGATACGCAGTATTTT	CASSIVGAWGTDTQYF
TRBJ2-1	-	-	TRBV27	TGTGCCAGCAGTTCCGACTTCCGGTATCTTGGGGAGTTCTTC	CASSSDFRYLGEFF
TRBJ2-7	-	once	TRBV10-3	TGTGCCACGTCTGCGGGACCCTCCTACGAGCAGTACTTC	CATSAGPSYEQYF
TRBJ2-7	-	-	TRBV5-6	TGTGCCAGCAGCTTCGGCAGTCGGGGCGAGCAGTACTTC	CASSFGSRGEQYF
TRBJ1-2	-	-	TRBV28	TGTGCCAGCAGTTACCTGGGGGGGAAGTGGTATGGCTACACCTTC	CASSYLGGKWYGYTF
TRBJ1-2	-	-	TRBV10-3	TGTGCCATCAGCGACCAAGGGGGAACTCCGGACACCTTC	CAISDQGGTPDTF
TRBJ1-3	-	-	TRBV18	TGTGCCAGCTCGCCCGGGAGGTCGAGCTCTGGAAACACCATATATTTT	CASSPGRSSSGNTIYF
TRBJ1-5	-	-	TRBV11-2	TGTGCCAGCAGCTTCGAGGGCAATCAGCCCCAGCATTTT	CASSFEGNQPQHF
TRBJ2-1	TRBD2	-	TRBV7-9	TGTGCCAGCAGCCCCCCCGGACTAGCGGGAGGACGGAATGAGCAGTTCTTC	CASSPPGLAGGRNEQFF
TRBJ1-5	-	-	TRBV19	TGTGCCAGTAGTATGTCCAGCAATCAGCCCCAGCATTTT	CASSMSSNQPQHF
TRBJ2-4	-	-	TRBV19	TGTGCCAGTAGGTCGGGTGGAACGGAAAACATTCAGTACTTC	CASRSGGTENIQYF
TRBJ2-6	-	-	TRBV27	TGTGCCAGCAGTTTGTATAACCCCGGGGCCAACGTCCTGACTTTC	CASSLYNPGANVLTF
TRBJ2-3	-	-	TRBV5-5	TGTGCCAGCAGCTTTGGACCACGAGCAGATACGCAGTATTTT	CASSFGPRADTQYF
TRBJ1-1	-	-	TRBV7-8	TGTGCCAGCAGCCCCCCACAAAGGGCGGACACTGAAGCTTTCTTT	CASSPPQRADTEAFF
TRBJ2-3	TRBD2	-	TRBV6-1	TGTGCCAGCAGTCGGACTAGCGGGGATTCATATACGCAGTATTTT	CASSRTSGDSYTQYF
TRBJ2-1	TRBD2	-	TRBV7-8	TGTGCCAGCAGCTTACAATACGAACTAGCGACGCAGTTCTTC	CASSLQYELATQFF
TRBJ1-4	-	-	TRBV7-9	TGTGCCAGCAGCCCCTCAGGCCAGGGAAGTGAAAAACTGTTTTTT	CASSPSGQGSEKLFF
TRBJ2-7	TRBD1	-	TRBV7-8	TGTGCCAGCAGCTTAGGCGGGACAGGAGCCTACGAGCAGTACTTC	CASSLGGTGAYEQYF
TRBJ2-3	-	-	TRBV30	TGTGCCTGGAGTGTAGCCGGGACAGATACGCAGTATTTT	CAWSVAGTDTQYF
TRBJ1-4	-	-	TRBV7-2	TGTGCCAGCAGCTCCCAAGGGACTCCTGGTAATGAAAAACTGTTTTTT	CASSSQGTPGNEKLFF
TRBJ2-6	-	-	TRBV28	TGTGCCAGCAGTATTTTTCAGGGGACTGGGGCCAACGTCCTGACTTTC	CASSIFQGTGANVLTF
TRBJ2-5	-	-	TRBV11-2	TGTGCCAGCAGCCCTCCGGCCAAAGAGACCCAGTACTTC	CASSPPAKETQYF
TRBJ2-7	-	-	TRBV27	TGTGCCAGCAGTTTCCTTGCCTACGAGCAGTACTTC	CASSFLAYEQYF
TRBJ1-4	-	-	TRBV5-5	TGTGCCAGCAGCTTGGATCGGGCTAATGAAAAACTGTTTTTT	CASSLDRANEKLFF
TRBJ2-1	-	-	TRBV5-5	TGTGCCAGCAGCCGGAACGCGCGAGAGCAGTTCTTC	CASSRNAREQFF
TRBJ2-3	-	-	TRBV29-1	TGCAGCGTTGAAGATGCCCTAAATTACGCAGATACGCAGTATTTT	CSVEDALNYADTQYF
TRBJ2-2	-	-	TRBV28	TGTGCCAGCAGTCTCCTAGCGAGATCCGGGGAGCTGTTTTTT	CASSLLARSGELFF
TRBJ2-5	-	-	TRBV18	TGTGCCAGCTCACCACAATCAGAGACCCAGTACTTC	CASSPQSETQYF
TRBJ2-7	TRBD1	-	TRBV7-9	TGTGCCAGCAGCTTAGGGACAGGGGCCTACGAGCAGTACTTC	CASSLGTGAYEQYF